These T cell receptor beta chains were read from a single sample in a study of blood T cell repertoires in COVID-19. Here immunoSEQ multiplex PCR was the method, and the copy in TCRdb shows in-frame clones only, minus some. The data show 150,000 to 200,000 clones, more than 80% seen once. Sequencing was carried out using peripheral blood. The receptors derive from a man in his 60s with acute or convalescent COVID-19. Each CDR3 is given with its conserved first and last residue. A D gene is named only where the DNA matches it firmly. Only some rows state a clone size, as once, few, many or a class for expanded clones.

clone_size	v_call	j_call	d_call	cdr3_aa	cdr3_nt
-	TRBV9	TRBJ2-2	-	CASSVGTITTGELFF	TGTGCCAGCAGCGTAGGGACTATTACCACCGGGGAGCTGTTTTTT
-	TRBV11-2	TRBJ2-7	TRBD1	CASSRVVGDRGREQYF	TGTGCCAGCAGCCGAGTGGTGGGGGACAGGGGGCGCGAGCAGTACTTC
-	TRBV19	TRBJ1-1	-	CASRTDSSDTEAFF	TGTGCCAGTAGGACGGACAGCTCAGACACTGAAGCTTTCTTT
-	TRBV3-1/TRBV3-2	TRBJ1-4	-	CASSQDPRATGLFF	TGTGCCAGCAGCCAAGACCCGCGGGCTACTGGGCTGTTTTTT
-	TRBV12-5	TRBJ1-3	-	CASGLSLPGRSGNTIYF	TGTGCTAGTGGTCTGTCCCTCCCTGGGCGCTCTGGAAACACCATATATTTT
once	TRBV9	TRBJ2-5	TRBD1	CASSFGTAQETQYF	TGTGCCAGCAGCTTCGGGACAGCACAAGAGACCCAGTACTTC
once	TRBV6-2/TRBV6-3	TRBJ1-6	TRBD1	CASSYGQGASSPLHF	TGTGCCAGCAGTTACGGACAGGGGGCTAGTTCACCCCTCCACTTT
-	TRBV6-1	TRBJ2-7	-	CASSEGGSLYEQYF	TGTGCCAGCAGTGAAGGAGGCAGCCTCTACGAGCAGTACTTC
-	TRBV5-1	TRBJ1-2	-	CASSLYSPSGVGGYTF	TGCGCCAGCAGCCTATACTCTCCATCAGGGGTCGGTGGCTACACCTTC
-	TRBV7-9	TRBJ1-1	-	CASSQYRGMNTEAFF	TGTGCCAGCAGCCAATATCGGGGGATGAACACTGAAGCTTTCTTT
-	TRBV5-6	TRBJ2-1	-	CASTVRNEQFF	TGTGCCAGCACCGTTCGTAATGAGCAGTTCTTC
-	TRBV25-1	TRBJ1-6	-	CASRETDNSPLHF	TGTGCCAGCAGGGAGACAGACAATTCACCCCTCCACTTT
-	TRBV3-1/TRBV3-2	TRBJ1-2	-	CASSPNRVGYGYTF	TGTGCCAGCAGCCCAAACAGGGTCGGGTATGGCTACACCTTC
-	TRBV6-5	TRBJ1-1	-	CASSYSPQFTEAFF	TGTGCCAGCAGTTACTCCCCCCAGTTCACTGAAGCTTTCTTT
-	TRBV7-9	TRBJ2-1	-	CASSLIPSNEQFF	TGTGCCAGCAGCTTAATCCCCAGCAATGAGCAGTTCTTC
-	TRBV28	TRBJ2-5	-	CASSARRREKETQYF	TGTGCCAGCAGTGCCCGAAGGAGGGAAAAAGAGACCCAGTACTTC
-	TRBV5-4	TRBJ2-1	-	CASAPHDRSYNEQFF	TGTGCCAGCGCCCCACATGACAGGTCCTACAATGAGCAGTTCTTC
-	TRBV5-5	TRBJ2-2	-	CASSFNGNLNTGELFF	TGTGCCAGCAGCTTCAACGGGAATTTGAACACCGGGGAGCTGTTTTTT
-	TRBV5-6	TRBJ2-7	-	CASSFMSRVTFYEQYF	TGTGCCAGCAGCTTTATGTCGAGGGTCACGTTCTACGAGCAGTACTTC
-	TRBV6-5	TRBJ1-2	-	CASSLGQGLHGYTF	TGTGCCAGCAGTTTAGGGCAGGGACTGCATGGCTACACCTTC
few	TRBV29-1	TRBJ2-7	TRBD2	CSARLAGYEQYF	TGCAGCGCCCGTCTAGCGGGGTACGAGCAGTACTTC
-	TRBV30	TRBJ1-1	TRBD1	CAWITDRAYTEAFF	TGTGCCTGGATTACCGACAGGGCATATACTGAAGCTTTCTTT
-	TRBV9	TRBJ2-2	TRBD1	CASNLRDSTGELFF	TGTGCCAGCAACCTCCGGGACAGCACCGGGGAGCTGTTTTTT
few	TRBV2	TRBJ1-1	-	CASSPDSEAFF	TGTGCCAGCAGTCCGGACAGTGAAGCTTTCTTT
-	TRBV19	TRBJ1-6	-	CASSINRDNSPLHF	TGTGCCAGTAGTATCAACAGGGATAATTCACCCCTCCACTTT
-	TRBV5-1	TRBJ1-2	TRBD1	CASSFGTVDGYTF	TGCGCCAGCAGTTTCGGGACAGTTGACGGCTACACCTTC
-	TRBV27	TRBJ1-2	TRBD1	CASSSLGQGASGYTF	TGTGCCAGCAGTTCGCTAGGACAGGGGGCATCTGGCTACACCTTC
few	TRBV2	TRBJ1-4	TRBD1	CASSGGTGVEKLFF	TGTGCCAGCAGTGGGGGGACAGGTGTTGAAAAACTGTTTTTT
-	TRBV27	TRBJ2-7	-	CASFSTGSYEQYF	TGTGCCAGCTTTTCCACAGGGTCCTACGAGCAGTACTTC
-	TRBV9	TRBJ1-2	TRBD1	CASSLGTGANYGYTF	TGTGCCAGCAGCCTAGGGACAGGGGCAAACTATGGCTACACCTTC
-	TRBV2	TRBJ2-7	TRBD1	CATIPGTEIYEQYF	TGTGCCACCATTCCCGGGACAGAGATCTACGAGCAGTACTTC
-	TRBV3-1/TRBV3-2	TRBJ2-7	TRBD2	CASSQGGLAGREQYF	TGTGCCAGCAGCCAAGGTGGCCTAGCGGGGCGCGAGCAGTACTTC
-	TRBV5-8	TRBJ2-1	-	CASSRTGPEQFF	TGTGCCAGCAGCCGCACAGGGCCTGAGCAGTTCTTC
-	TRBV5-1	TRBJ1-4	TRBD1	CASSLVLGDSDEKLFF	TGCGCCAGCAGCTTGGTATTAGGGGACAGCGACGAAAAACTGTTTTTT
-	TRBV3-1/TRBV3-2	TRBJ1-3	TRBD1	CASRTGSGNTIYF	TGTGCCAGCCGGACAGGCTCTGGAAACACCATATATTTT
-	TRBV6-5	TRBJ2-5	-	CASSSGAAGTQYF	TGTGCCAGCAGTTCGGGAGCTGCTGGGACCCAGTACTTC
-	TRBV4-1	TRBJ2-1	TRBD2	CASSLLGTTYNEQFF	TGCGCCAGCAGCCTCCTCGGGACTACATACAATGAGCAGTTCTTC
-	TRBV10-3	TRBJ1-1	-	CAISGRQGNTEAFF	TGTGCCATCAGTGGAAGGCAGGGGAACACTGAAGCTTTCTTT
-	TRBV5-1	TRBJ1-3	-	CASSLVSNRVASGNTIYF	TGCGCCAGCAGCTTGGTTTCCAACAGGGTGGCTTCTGGAAACACCATATATTTT
-	TRBV30	TRBJ1-3	-	CAWSVPWGRVKSTGNTIYF	TGTGCCTGGAGTGTACCTTGGGGCAGGGTTAAATCAACTGGAAACACCATATATTTT
-	TRBV5-1	TRBJ1-1	-	CASSLNSGTSAEAFF	TGCGCCAGCAGCCTTAATTCCGGGACATCGGCTGAAGCTTTCTTT
few	TRBV6-1	TRBJ1-1	-	CASSDGRGMNTEAFF	TGTGCCAGCAGTGACGGGAGGGGTATGAACACTGAAGCTTTCTTT
-	TRBV10-3	TRBJ1-1	-	CAISDPGQPNTEAFF	TGTGCCATCAGTGACCCCGGACAGCCGAACACTGAAGCTTTCTTT
-	TRBV7-9	TRBJ2-7	TRBD2	CASIPSGSVYEQYF	TGTGCCAGCATCCCTAGCGGTTCCGTTTACGAGCAGTACTTC
-	TRBV9	TRBJ1-1	TRBD1	CASSVEADRVTEAFF	TGTGCCAGCAGCGTAGAAGCCGACAGGGTCACTGAAGCTTTCTTT
-	TRBV12-3/TRBV12-4	TRBJ2-7	TRBD2	CASSFDKGGEQYF	TGTGCCAGCAGTTTTGATAAGGGAGGGGAGCAGTACTTC
-	TRBV6-4	TRBJ1-2	-	CASSDRTAGYTF	TGTGCCAGCAGTGACCGGACAGCTGGCTACACCTTC
-	TRBV19	TRBJ1-6	TRBD1	CASSTGQVINSPLHF	TGTGCCAGTAGTACGGGACAGGTGATTAATTCACCCCTCCACTTT
-	TRBV27	TRBJ2-1	-	CASKQDYNEQFF	TGTGCCAGCAAGCAGGACTACAATGAGCAGTTCTTC
-	TRBV11-2	TRBJ2-7	TRBD1	CASSLESGGQGEQYF	TGTGCCAGCAGCTTAGAAAGTGGGGGACAGGGAGAGCAGTACTTC
-	TRBV7-9	TRBJ2-7	-	CASSLFAGYEQYF	TGTGCCAGCAGCTTATTTGCAGGCTACGAGCAGTACTTC
few	TRBV7-9	TRBJ1-5	TRBD1	CASSLEGDSRKHF	TGTGCCAGCAGCTTAGAGGGGGACAGTCGTAAGCATTTT
-	TRBV3-1/TRBV3-2	TRBJ2-7	-	CASSRSGSTSEQYF	TGTGCCAGCAGCCGCAGCGGATCCACATCCGAGCAGTACTTC
-	TRBV6-5	TRBJ1-5	-	CASSPGDQPQHF	TGTGCCAGCTCCCCCGGGGATCAGCCCCAGCATTTT
-	TRBV5-1	TRBJ1-1	-	CASVPGGAGQNTEAFF	TGCGCCAGCGTCCCTGGGGGGGCGGGCCAGAACACTGAAGCTTTCTTT